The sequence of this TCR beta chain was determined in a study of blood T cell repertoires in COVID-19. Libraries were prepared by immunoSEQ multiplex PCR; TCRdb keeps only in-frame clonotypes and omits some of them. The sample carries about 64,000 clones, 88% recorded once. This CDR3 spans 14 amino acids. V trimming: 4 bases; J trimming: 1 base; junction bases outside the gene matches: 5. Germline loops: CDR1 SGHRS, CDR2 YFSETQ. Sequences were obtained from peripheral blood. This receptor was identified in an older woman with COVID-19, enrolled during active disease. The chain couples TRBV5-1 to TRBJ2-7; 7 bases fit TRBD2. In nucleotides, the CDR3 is TGCGCCAGCAGCCCGGGGCGGGGGTCCTACGAGCAGTACTTC. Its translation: CASSPGRGSYEQYF.